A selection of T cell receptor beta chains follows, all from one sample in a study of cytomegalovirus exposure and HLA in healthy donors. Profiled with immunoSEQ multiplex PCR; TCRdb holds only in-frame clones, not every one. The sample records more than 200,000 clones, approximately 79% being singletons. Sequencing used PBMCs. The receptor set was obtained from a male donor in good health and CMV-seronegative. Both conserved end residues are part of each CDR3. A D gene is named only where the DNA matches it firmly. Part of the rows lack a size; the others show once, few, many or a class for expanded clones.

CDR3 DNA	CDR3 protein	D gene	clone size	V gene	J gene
TGCGCCAGCAGTCAGAATACGGACACTTTCTATGGCTACACCTTC	CASSQNTDTFYGYTF	NA	NA	TRBV23-1	TRBJ1-2
TGTGCCAGCAGCCCGGGGGGGTCCGAGCAGTACTTC	CASSPGGSEQYF	TRBD2	NA	TRBV6-5	TRBJ2-7
TGCGCCAGCAGCTTGGACAGGGGATCGAACACTGAAGCTTTCTTT	CASSLDRGSNTEAFF	TRBD1	few	TRBV5-1	TRBJ1-1
TGTGCCAGCAGCCAGTCGAACTATGGCTACACCTTC	CASSQSNYGYTF	NA	NA	TRBV5-6	TRBJ1-2
TGCGCCAGCAGTGAGGGGACAGGGTTGGACGAAAAACTGTTTTTT	CASSEGTGLDEKLFF	TRBD1	NA	TRBV10-1	TRBJ1-4
TGCGCCAGCAGCTTCGCTCGGGAGAACACTGAAGCTTTCTTT	CASSFARENTEAFF	NA	NA	TRBV5-1	TRBJ1-1
TGTGCCAGTAGTATAGTATGGGGAGGTGGTCAGCCCCAGCATTTT	CASSIVWGGGQPQHF	NA	NA	TRBV19	TRBJ1-5
TGCGCCAGCAAACTACAGGGGGTTGGAGAGCAGTACTTC	CASKLQGVGEQYF	TRBD1	NA	TRBV5-1	TRBJ2-7
TGTGCCAGCAGCTTGGGGCTAGCGGGAGTACCGGCCGAGCAGTACTTC	CASSLGLAGVPAEQYF	TRBD2	NA	TRBV5-6	TRBJ2-7
TGCAGCGTTATACAGGGATCCTACGAGCAGTACTTC	CSVIQGSYEQYF	NA	NA	TRBV29-1	TRBJ2-7
TGTGCCAGCGGCACAACAGGGGGCGGGAACGAGCAGTACTTC	CASGTTGGGNEQYF	TRBD1	NA	TRBV14	TRBJ2-7
TGTGCCAGCAGCTTTTCTTTCCGGGAAGATCAGCCCCAGCATTTT	CASSFSFREDQPQHF	NA	NA	TRBV9	TRBJ1-5
TGTGCCAGCAGTGTGATAATTGGACAGGGGAACACAGATACGCAGTATTTT	CASSVIIGQGNTDTQYF	TRBD1	NA	TRBV28	TRBJ2-3
TGTGCCAGCAGCTTTCGGGAGGGGCACGGAACTAATGAAAAACTGTTTTTT	CASSFREGHGTNEKLFF	NA	NA	TRBV13	TRBJ1-4
TGTGCCACCAGCAGAGATTTGGGAGGAGAGACCCAGTACTTC	CATSRDLGGETQYF	NA	few	TRBV15	TRBJ2-5
TGTGCCAGCGGCGGGGGGGTCGAAGCTTTCTTT	CASGGGVEAFF	NA	NA	TRBV9	TRBJ1-1
TGTGCCAGCAGGGGACAGGGTTCCTATAATTCACCCCTCCACTTT	CASRGQGSYNSPLHF	TRBD1	NA	TRBV28	TRBJ1-6
TGTGCCAGCAGTTACTCGAGCGCTAGCGGGAGTGGGACCCAGTACTTC	CASSYSSASGSGTQYF	TRBD2	once	TRBV6-7	TRBJ2-5
TGTGCCAGCAGCTTACGAACTAGCGGGCTCTACAATGAGCAGTTCTTC	CASSLRTSGLYNEQFF	TRBD2	NA	TRBV7-2	TRBJ2-1
TGTGCCAGCAGCTTACCAGGATACAATGAGCAGTTCTTC	CASSLPGYNEQFF	NA	NA	TRBV5-4	TRBJ2-1
TGTGCCAGCAGCGTAGCACAACTATCTGAGCAGTACTTC	CASSVAQLSEQYF	NA	NA	TRBV9	TRBJ2-7